The next 27 T cell receptor beta chains were all read from a single sample in a study of blood T cell repertoires in COVID-19. Data came from immunoSEQ multiplex PCR; TCRdb stores just in-frame clones and leaves some out. The data hold 130,000 to 150,000 clones, with around 83% observed a single time. The sample comprised peripheral blood. The receptors stem from a human donor with acute or convalescent COVID-19. The donor label of this sample is uncertain.

The rearrangement joins TRBV18 to TRBJ2-6, with 11 bases aligning to TRBD1. From germline, CDR1 is KGHSH and CDR2 LQKENI. The CDR3 spans 21 residues. V shed 3 bases and J 0 bases; nucleotides not matched to a gene: 13. For the CDR3, the DNA is TGTGCCAGCTCACCGAGAAGCGGACAGGGGGCGACGAACTCTGGGGCCAACGTCCTGACTTTC. Translation gives CASSPRSGQGATNSGANVLTF.

V usage is TRBV6-2 or TRBV6-3 and J usage is TRBJ2-1; 8 bases map to TRBD1. The V gene's germline CDR1 is MNHEY and CDR2 SVGEGT. The CDR3 runs 14 residues. With V trimmed by 1 base and J by 9 bases, 5 bases remained unmatched. In DNA form, the CDR3 reads TGTGCCAGCAGTTACTTTAGGACAGGGAGTGAGCAGTTCTTC. Protein product: CASSYFRTGSEQFF.

This CDR3 reads CASSYPGNDEQYF. The DNA of the CDR3 is TGTGCCAGCAGTTACCCGGGAAACGACGAGCAGTACTTC. The J gene is TRBJ2-7, the V gene TRBV6-5; D may be TRBD2 (5 bases). Trimming shortened V by 2 bases and J by 5 bases, and 10 bases separated the two germline ends. The CDR3 covers 13 residues. CDR1 MNHEY and CDR2 SVGAGI come from the germline V gene.

CDR3 coding DNA: TGTGCCAGCAGTTACTCGGTGGGAGGTGGTTCACCCCTCCACTTT. The encoded protein is CASSYSVGGGSPLHF. The chain has TRBV6-5 and TRBJ1-6; no clear D. Germline lookup yields CDR1 MNHEY and CDR2 SVGAGI. V lost 0 bases to trimming and J lost 9 bases, with 12 bases between them. The CDR3 contains 15 residues.

This clone was observed a few times. This chain links TRBV9 with TRBJ2-3; D is perhaps TRBD2 (5 bases). Germline V gives CDR1 SGDLS, CDR2 YYNGEE. This CDR3 is built from 14 residues. V lost 0 bases and J lost 6, with 11 bases in between. CDR3 sequence reads: CASSVERGPDTQYF. The CDR3 region has the DNA TGTGCCAGCAGCGTAGAACGGGGTCCCGATACGCAGTATTTT. The full variable domain, its missing parts supplied by reference TRBV9 and TRBJ2-3, is DSGVTQTPKHLITATGQRVTLRCSPRSGDLSVYWYQQSLDQGLQFLIQYYNGEERAKGNILERFSAQQFPDLHSELNLSSLELGDSALYFCASSVERGPDTQYFGPGTRLTVL.

This clone was seen more than once but under ten times. The V and J genes are TRBV11-2 and TRBJ1-2, with 9 positions matching TRBD1. V shed 1 base, J shed 6 bases, and the junction held 3 bases outside the gene matches. Germline V gene sequence: CDR1 SGHAT, CDR2 FQNNGV. This CDR3 has 14 amino acids. CDR3: CASSLGGTGNGYTF. CDR3 nucleotide sequence: TGTGCCAGCAGCTTAGGAGGGACAGGGAATGGCTACACCTTC.

The rearrangement uses TRBV5-4 and TRBJ1-2; possibly TRBD1 for D (6 bases). Looked up from germline, CDR1 is SGHNT and CDR2 is YYREEE (reference sequence). Trimming took 1 base from V and 1 from J, leaving 11 bases between them. This CDR3 is built from 15 residues. The CDR3 nucleotides are TGTGCCAGCAGCTTGTATACAGGGAATAACTATGGCTACACCTTC. Its protein is CASSLYTGNNYGYTF. Full variable domain (outside the CDR3, taken from reference TRBV5-4 and TRBJ1-2): ETGVTQSPTHLIKTRGQQVTLRCSSQSGHNTVSWYQQALGQGPQFIFQYYREEENGRGNFPPRFSGLQFPNYSSELNVNALELDDSALYLCASSLYTGNNYGYTFGSGTRLTVV.

This clone has more than one count but fewer than ten. The chain recombines TRBV11-1 with TRBJ2-5; maybe TRBD1 (5 bases). V shed 7 bases and J shed 2 bases, with 20 bases lying between them. Germline assignment: CDR1 SGHAT and CDR2 FQDESV (reference sequence). CDR3 length: 16 amino acids. CDR3 region: CASNKGANLGQETQYF. The CDR3 DNA reads TGTGCCAGCAACAAAGGGGCGAACCTAGGGCAAGAGACCCAGTACTTC.

The chain uses TRBV7-8 and TRBJ1-2; D ambiguous. V lost 4 bases and J lost 5, with 14 bases in between. The CDR3 has 14 residues. Germline V CDR1 and CDR2: SGHVS, FQNEAQ. This chain's CDR3 is CASSSPLAGYGYTF. The CDR3 DNA reads TGTGCCAGCAGCTCCCCCCTGGCGGGGTATGGCTACACCTTC.

In its sample, this clone was seen a few times. The rearrangement joins TRBV27 to TRBJ1-6; D may be TRBD1 (5 bases). V gave up 8 bases and J gave up 5 bases, with 10 bases separating them. The CDR3 covers 13 residues. The germline CDR1 and CDR2 sequences are MNHEY and SMNVEV (reference sequence). DNA for the CDR3: TGTGCCAGCGGGGGACTGAATAATTCACCCCTCCACTTT. Its protein is CASGGLNNSPLHF.

The rearrangement joins TRBV19 to TRBJ2-1, with D possibly matching TRBD1 (6 bases). Germline assignment: CDR1 LNHDA and CDR2 SQIVND (reference sequence). V lost 8 bases and J 10 bases, leaving 12 bases between the germline ends. The CDR3 has 11 residues. In DNA, the CDR3 is TGTGCCAGTGGGACACTGTGGGAGCAGTTCTTC. Its translation is CASGTLWEQFF. The full variable domain, rest sourced from reference TRBV19 and TRBJ2-1, is DGGITQSPKYLFRKEGQNVTLSCEQNLNHDAMYWYRQDPGQGLRLIYYSQIVNDFQKGDIAEGYSVSREKKESFPLTVTSAQKNPTAFYLCASGTLWEQFFGPGTRLTVL.

This rearrangement joins TRBV6-5 to TRBJ1-5; D is possibly TRBD1 (6 bases). This CDR3 comprises 15 residues. CDR1 and CDR2 (germline): MNHEY, SVGAGI. The ends were cut back, 6 bases at V and 2 bases at J, with 14 bases in the middle. The CDR3 sequence is CASRARGRGNQPQHF. CDR3 nucleotides: TGTGCCAGCAGGGCGAGGGGGAGGGGCAATCAGCCCCAGCATTTT.

The rearrangement uses TRBV3-1 (or the pseudogene TRBV3-2) and TRBJ2-5, with 11 bases that match TRBD1. Germline V gene sequence: CDR1 LGHDT, CDR2 YNNKEL (reference sequence). Losses at the gene ends were 2 bases for V and 5 bases for J; bases not matched to a gene: 10. CDR3 length equals 17 residues. This CDR3 is CASSQQQPDRGQETQYF. In DNA form, the CDR3 reads TGTGCCAGCAGCCAACAGCAACCGGACAGGGGGCAGGAGACCCAGTACTTC.

By share of the sample, this clone is medium-sized. The genes are TRBV28 and TRBJ1-2, with 7 bases that match TRBD1. Germline V gene data show CDR1 as MDHEN and CDR2 as SYDVKM. This CDR3 is 14 amino acids long. Losses at the gene ends were 6 bases for V and 3 bases for J; bases not matched to a gene: 7. CDR3 coding DNA: TGTGCCAGCAGATTCGACAGGGCTTACTATGGCTACACCTTC. Its protein is CASRFDRAYYGYTF.

V usage is TRBV9 and J usage is TRBJ1-2, with TRBD1 matching over 9 bases. J gave up 6 bases and V 3 bases, and 9 bases lay outside the gene matches. The germline CDR1 and CDR2 sequences are SGDLS and YYNGEE. The CDR3 totals 15 residues. This CDR3 reads CASSDRDRVYHGYTF. CDR3 bases: TGTGCCAGCAGCGACCGGGACAGGGTTTACCATGGCTACACCTTC.

The V gene is TRBV30, the J gene TRBJ2-1; 12 nucleotides line up with TRBD2. The CDR3 spans 19 residues. CDR1 and CDR2 from the germline V gene are GTSNPN and SVGIG (reference sequence). V shed 0 bases, J shed 4 bases, and the junction held 13 bases outside the gene matches. The CDR3 protein is CAWSVRLAGDRVVYNEQFF. DNA for the CDR3: TGTGCCTGGAGTGTACGACTAGCGGGAGATCGGGTAGTGTACAATGAGCAGTTCTTC.

The chain combines TRBV2 with TRBJ2-2; tentative D call: TRBD1 (8 bases). Germline CDR1 SNHLY, CDR2 FYNNEI. The CDR3 contains 13 residues. Trimming pared 7 bases from V and 4 bases from J, leaving 10 bases between. The CDR3 sequence: CASNRGGTGELFF. CDR3 nucleotides: TGTGCCAGCAACAGGGGGGGCACCGGGGAGCTGTTTTTT.

This clone was observed a handful of times. The gene calls are TRBV7-2 and TRBJ2-5; TRBD2 matches 9 bases. Germline CDR1 SGHTA, CDR2 FQGNSA. J lost 7 bases, V lost 4 bases, and 13 bases had no gene match. The CDR3 extends over 16 amino acids. CDR3 coding DNA: TGTGCCAGCAGCTCCGGACTAGCGAGTAAGCTAGGGACCCAGTACTTC. It is translated as CASSSGLASKLGTQYF.

The chain carries TRBV4-1 and TRBJ2-1; D call uncertain. Trimming took off 0 bases at V and 2 bases at J, with 26 bases between the two ends. Germline CDR1 and CDR2: MGHRA and YSYEKL. The length of the CDR3 is 21 residues. CDR3 sequence reads: CASSQDVAPWPGVRTYNEQFF. CDR3 in DNA: TGCGCCAGCAGCCAAGATGTGGCTCCGTGGCCGGGTGTAAGGACCTACAATGAGCAGTTCTTC.

The rearrangement uses TRBV6-2 or TRBV6-3 and TRBJ1-5, with TRBD1 identical over 9 bases. The trim removed 6 bases at V and 3 bases at J, leaving 18 bases unmatched. The CDR3 covers 19 residues. Germline values: CDR1 MNHEY, CDR2 SVGEGT. Here the CDR3 DNA reads TGTGCCAGCAGCCCTCCATTACCCTGGACAGGGGATGTCAATCAGCCCCAGCATTTT. It specifies CASSPPLPWTGDVNQPQHF.

The rearrangement joins TRBV18 to TRBJ2-5, with 15 positions matching TRBD2. Looked up from germline, CDR1 is KGHSH and CDR2 is LQKENI. The CDR3 has 18 amino acids. The V and J ends lost 6 bases and 2 bases, in that order; junction bases with no gene match: 10. The CDR3: CASSLGLAGGPFQETQYF. The CDR3, as DNA: TGTGCCAGCTCGCTGGGACTAGCGGGAGGACCTTTTCAAGAGACCCAGTACTTC.

The rearrangement links TRBV6-4 to TRBJ1-6; 10 bases match TRBD1. The CDR3 is 14 amino acids. V trimming: 4 bases; J trimming: 12 bases; junction bases outside the gene matches: 6. CDR1 MRHNA and CDR2 SNTAGT come from the germline V gene. The CDR3 DNA follows: TGTGCCAGCAGTGCGGGACAGGGGTTGGGACCCCTCCACTTT. Translated: CASSAGQGLGPLHF.

The table lists this clone with a count of one. This chain links TRBV18 with TRBJ1-1; D is ambiguous. The V gene's germline CDR1 is KGHSH and CDR2 LQKENI. Trimming shortened V by 2 bases and J by 5 bases, and 12 bases separated the two germline ends. This CDR3 comprises 14 residues. CDR3 bases: TGTGCCAGCTCACCAGGCGGTTCTGGAACTGAAGCTTTCTTT. Translation: CASSPGGSGTEAFF.

V usage is TRBV24-1 and J usage is TRBJ2-1, with D maybe TRBD1 (5 bases). The germline gives CDR1 KGHDR, CDR2 SFDVKD. Trimming removed 3 bases at V and 6 bases at J, with 23 bases between. The CDR3 is 18 amino acids. Here the CDR3 reads CATSDPQGIGINGNEQFF. In DNA form, the CDR3 reads TGTGCCACCAGTGATCCGCAGGGAATAGGGATTAATGGCAATGAGCAGTTCTTC.

The chain employs TRBV6-5 and TRBJ1-2; TRBD1 matches 7 bases. From germline, CDR1 is MNHEY and CDR2 SVGAGI. J gave up 8 bases and V 6 bases, and 12 bases lay outside the gene matches. CDR3 length: 14 residues. CDR3 loop: CASSPGGQIQGYTF. The CDR3 region has the DNA TGTGCCAGCAGCCCCGGGGGACAGATCCAAGGCTACACCTTC.

The CDR3: CATSGGQDYGYTF. Here the CDR3 DNA reads TGTGCCACTTCGGGGGGCCAGGACTATGGCTACACCTTC. The chain has TRBV6-6 and TRBJ1-2; possible D gene TRBD1, 6 bases. Trimming cost V 10 bases and J 3 bases, with 15 bases left between them. The CDR3 has 13 residues. Germline CDR1 reads MNHNY; CDR2 reads SVGAGI (reference sequence).

The rearrangement links TRBV7-2 to TRBJ2-1; TRBD2 aligns across 11 bases. The V gene's germline CDR1 is SGHTA and CDR2 FQGNSA. Trimming cost V 2 bases and J 7 bases; bases outside gene matches: 10. The CDR3 sequence is 17 residues long. CDR3 DNA: TGTGCCAGCAGCTTAATAATAAGGACTAGCGGGTATAATGAGCAGTTCTTC. Translated, it gives CASSLIIRTSGYNEQFF.